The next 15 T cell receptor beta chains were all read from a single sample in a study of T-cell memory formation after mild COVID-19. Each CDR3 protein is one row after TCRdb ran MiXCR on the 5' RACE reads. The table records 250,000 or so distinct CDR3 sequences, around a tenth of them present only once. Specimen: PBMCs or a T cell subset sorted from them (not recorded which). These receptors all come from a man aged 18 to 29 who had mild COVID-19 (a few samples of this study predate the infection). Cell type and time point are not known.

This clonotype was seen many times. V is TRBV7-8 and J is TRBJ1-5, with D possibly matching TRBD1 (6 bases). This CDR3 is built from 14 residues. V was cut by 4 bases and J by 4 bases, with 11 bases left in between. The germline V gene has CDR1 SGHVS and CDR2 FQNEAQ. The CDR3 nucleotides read TGTGCCAGCAGCTCAGGGACACTAAATCAGCCCCAGCATTTT. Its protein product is CASSSGTLNQPQHF.

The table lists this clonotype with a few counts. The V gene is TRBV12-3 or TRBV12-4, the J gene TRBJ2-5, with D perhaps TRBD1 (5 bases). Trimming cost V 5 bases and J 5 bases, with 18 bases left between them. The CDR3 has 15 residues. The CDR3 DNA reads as TGTGCCAGCAGTCCCAGGGCTAGTCGTACGGAGACCCAGTACTTC. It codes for CASSPRASRTETQYF.

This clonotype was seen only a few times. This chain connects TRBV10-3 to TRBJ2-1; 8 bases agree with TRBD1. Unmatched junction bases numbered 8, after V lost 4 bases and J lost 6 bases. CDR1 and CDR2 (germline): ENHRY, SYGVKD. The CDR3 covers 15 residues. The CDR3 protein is CAISVATGAPNEQFF. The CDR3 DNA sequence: TGTGCCATCAGTGTGGCGACAGGGGCCCCCAATGAGCAGTTCTTC.

The CDR3 spells CSAPPLDSTDTQYF. The CDR3 bases are TGCAGTGCTCCTCCGCTGGATAGCACAGATACGCAGTATTTT. This chain joins TRBV20-1 and TRBJ2-3, with D uncertain. V was cut by 5 bases and J by 0 bases, with 12 bases left in between. From germline, CDR1 is DFQATT and CDR2 SNEGSKA (reference sequence). The CDR3 totals 14 residues.

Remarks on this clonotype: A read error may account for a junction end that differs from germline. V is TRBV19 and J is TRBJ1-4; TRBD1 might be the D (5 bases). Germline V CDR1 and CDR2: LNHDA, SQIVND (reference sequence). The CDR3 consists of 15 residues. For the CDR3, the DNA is TGTGCCAATGGGGGAGTGAGGGAGCTCCCTGAAAAACTGATTTTT. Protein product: CANGGVRELPEKLIF.

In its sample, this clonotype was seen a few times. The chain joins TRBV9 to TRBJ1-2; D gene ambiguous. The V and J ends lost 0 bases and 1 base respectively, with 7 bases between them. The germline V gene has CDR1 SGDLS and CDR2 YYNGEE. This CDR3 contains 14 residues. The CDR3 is CASSVASLNYGYTF. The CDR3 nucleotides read TGTGCCAGCAGCGTAGCGTCCCTTAACTATGGCTACACCTTC. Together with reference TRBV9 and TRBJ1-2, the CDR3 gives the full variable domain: DSGVTQTPKHLITATGQRVTLRCSPRSGDLSVYWYQQSLDQGLQFLIQYYNGEERAKGNILERFSAQQFPDLHSELNLSSLELGDSALYFCASSVASLNYGYTFGSGTRLTVV.

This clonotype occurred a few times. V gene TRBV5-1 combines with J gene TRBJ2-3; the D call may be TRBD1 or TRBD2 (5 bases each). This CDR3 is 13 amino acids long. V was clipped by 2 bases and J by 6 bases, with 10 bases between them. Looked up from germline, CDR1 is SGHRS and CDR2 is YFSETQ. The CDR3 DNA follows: TGCGCCAGCAGCTTATTCGAGGGGGATACGCAGTATTTT. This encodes CASSLFEGDTQYF.

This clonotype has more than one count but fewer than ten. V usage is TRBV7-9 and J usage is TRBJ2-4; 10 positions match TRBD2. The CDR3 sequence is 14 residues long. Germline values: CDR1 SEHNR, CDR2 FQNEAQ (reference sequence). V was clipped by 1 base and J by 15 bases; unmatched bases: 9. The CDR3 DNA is TGTGCCAGCAGCTTAGAGCTAGCGGGGGCCCAAAGGTACTTC. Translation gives CASSLELAGAQRYF. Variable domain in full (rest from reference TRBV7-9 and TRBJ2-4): DTGVSQNPRHKITKRGQNVTFRCDPISEHNRLYWYRQTLGQGPEFLTYFQNEAQLEKSRLLSDRFSAERPKGSFSTLEIQRTEQGDSAMYLCASSLELAGAQRYFGAGTRLSVL.

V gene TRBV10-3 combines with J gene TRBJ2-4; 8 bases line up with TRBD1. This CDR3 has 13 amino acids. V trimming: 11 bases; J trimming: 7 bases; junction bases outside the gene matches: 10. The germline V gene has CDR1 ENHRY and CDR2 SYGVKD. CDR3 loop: CASQTGEANIQYF. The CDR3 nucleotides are TGTGCCTCCCAGACAGGGGAGGCCAACATTCAGTACTTC.

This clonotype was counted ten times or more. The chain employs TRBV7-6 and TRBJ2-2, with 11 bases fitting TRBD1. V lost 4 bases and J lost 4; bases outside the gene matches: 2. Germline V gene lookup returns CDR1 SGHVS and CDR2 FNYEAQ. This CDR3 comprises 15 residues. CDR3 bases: TGTGCCAGCAGCTCGGGACAGGGGGGCACCGGGGAGCTGTTTTTT. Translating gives CASSSGQGGTGELFF. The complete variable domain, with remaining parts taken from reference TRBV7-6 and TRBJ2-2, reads GAGVSQSPRYKVTKRGQDVALRCDPISGHVSLYWYRQALGQGPEFLTYFNYEAQQDKSGLPNDRFSAERPEGSISTLTIQRTEQRDSAMYRCASSSGQGGTGELFFGEGSRLTVL.

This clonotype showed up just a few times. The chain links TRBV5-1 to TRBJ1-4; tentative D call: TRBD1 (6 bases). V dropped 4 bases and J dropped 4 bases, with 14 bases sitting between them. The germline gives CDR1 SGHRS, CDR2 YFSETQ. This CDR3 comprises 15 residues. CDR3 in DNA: TGCGCCAGCAGCCGCCAACAGGGCCTTAATGAAAAACTGTTTTTT. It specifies CASSRQQGLNEKLFF.

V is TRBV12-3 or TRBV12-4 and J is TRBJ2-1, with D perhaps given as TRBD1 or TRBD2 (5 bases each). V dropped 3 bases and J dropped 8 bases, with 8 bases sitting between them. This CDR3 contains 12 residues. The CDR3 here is CASSFGGYEQFF. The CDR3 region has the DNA TGTGCCAGCAGTTTTGGGGGATATGAGCAGTTCTTC.

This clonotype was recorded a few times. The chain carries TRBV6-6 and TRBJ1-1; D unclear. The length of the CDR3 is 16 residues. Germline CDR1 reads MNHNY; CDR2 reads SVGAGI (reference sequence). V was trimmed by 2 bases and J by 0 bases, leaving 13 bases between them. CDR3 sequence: CASSYDGGLMNTEAFF. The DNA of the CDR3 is TGTGCCAGCAGTTACGATGGAGGGCTCATGAACACTGAAGCTTTCTTT.

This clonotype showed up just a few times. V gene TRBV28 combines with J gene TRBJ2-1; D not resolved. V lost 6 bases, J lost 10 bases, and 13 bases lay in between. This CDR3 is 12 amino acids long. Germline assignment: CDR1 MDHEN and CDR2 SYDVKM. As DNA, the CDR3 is TGTGCCAGCAGGGAGATCTCTAGAGAGCAGTTCTTC. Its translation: CASREISREQFF.

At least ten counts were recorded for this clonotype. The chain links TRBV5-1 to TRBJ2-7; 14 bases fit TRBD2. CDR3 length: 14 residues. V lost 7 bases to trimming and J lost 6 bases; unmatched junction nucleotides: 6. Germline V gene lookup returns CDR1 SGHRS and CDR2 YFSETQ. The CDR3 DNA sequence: TGCGCCAGCCGAACCGGACTAGCGGGGGGCGAGCAGTACTTC. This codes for CASRTGLAGGEQYF.